What follows is one T cell receptor (beta chain) and its context. In this sample, this clone turned up once. Which antigen it targets is not known. Base-call qualities are not available, and no considerably larger clone is one nucleotide away. The immunoSEQ Assay, a bias-controlled multiplex PCR, was used to amplify TCRbeta CDR3 regions from genomic DNA. In the paper's pipeline: The number of nucleated cells in each sample was estimated by amplification of reference gene primers within the assay. Sequence reads were collapsed and filtered to measure the absolute abundance of every unique TCRbeta CDR3 rearrangement. Productive Simpson clonality was computed per sample as the square root of Simpson's diversity index over productive rearrangements. Here the immuneACCESS table is served through TCRdb, limited to in-frame sequences with V and J called. Missing clones are a known gap in these copies; in checked studies unresolved V genes cover under half, and the rest lacks a known reason. V and J calls plus clone size are reproduced from that table; the DNA served to infer D and trimming. This sample has roughly 160,000 clones in its table, and approximately 90% of those were observed once. In total, the top ten clones hold around 0.99% of the sample.

Sequences LGHDT (CDR1) and YNNKEL (CDR2) are obtained from the germline V gene (reference sequence). Inclusive of the bounding cysteine and phenylalanine, the CDR3 is 15 residues long. Only CDR3 DNA remains: 45 bases, in frame from the first base. Relative to germline, V is missing 4 bases and J is missing 6 bases, with 6 bases of the junction outside any gene match. The data derive from a study of blood T cell repertoires in COVID-19 (dated by TCRdb to 2018 to 2020). At the level of the whole study: Samples covering the acute and convalescent phases of COVID-19 were provided by collaborators in the United States, Italy and Spain. Deeply sampled blood TCRbeta repertoires from subjects exposed to, actively infected with, or recovered from COVID-19 were included in the dataset. A freely available public database, intended as a resource for researchers studying the immune response to SARS-CoV-2, is where the repertoires were released. Where HLA class I and class II types were available, the types were taken from metadata supplied by the sample provider, not from assay-based typing. The material from the prospective study consisted of cDNA or gDNA derived from T cells, B-cell-depleted T cells, or PBMCs. Samples were obtained from the ongoing ImmuneRACE study (first 160 participants) and from over a thousand subjects provided by 6 global collaborators. A de-identified subject ID, COVID-19 status, age in years and sex were almost always included in the sample metadata. General study outcomes and caveats: The amount of clinical and demographic metadata varied by source and participant and was provided uncurated.

Each collaborating institution followed its own protocols to collect whole blood in K2EDTA tubes. For TCRbeta analysis, collaborator samples were shipped as frozen whole blood, as isolated PBMCs, or as DNA extracted from either sample type. The sequencing input was peripheral blood. The sequence is built from TRBV3-1 (or the pseudogene TRBV3-2) and TRBJ1-6; TRBD1 agrees with 7 junctional bases. The clonotype was recovered from a man between 18 and 35 years old with acute or convalescent COVID-19. The DNA reads TGTGCCAGCAGCCCCCGGGACAGCCTTAATTCACCCCTCCACTTT. This yields the protein CASSPRDSLNSPLHF.